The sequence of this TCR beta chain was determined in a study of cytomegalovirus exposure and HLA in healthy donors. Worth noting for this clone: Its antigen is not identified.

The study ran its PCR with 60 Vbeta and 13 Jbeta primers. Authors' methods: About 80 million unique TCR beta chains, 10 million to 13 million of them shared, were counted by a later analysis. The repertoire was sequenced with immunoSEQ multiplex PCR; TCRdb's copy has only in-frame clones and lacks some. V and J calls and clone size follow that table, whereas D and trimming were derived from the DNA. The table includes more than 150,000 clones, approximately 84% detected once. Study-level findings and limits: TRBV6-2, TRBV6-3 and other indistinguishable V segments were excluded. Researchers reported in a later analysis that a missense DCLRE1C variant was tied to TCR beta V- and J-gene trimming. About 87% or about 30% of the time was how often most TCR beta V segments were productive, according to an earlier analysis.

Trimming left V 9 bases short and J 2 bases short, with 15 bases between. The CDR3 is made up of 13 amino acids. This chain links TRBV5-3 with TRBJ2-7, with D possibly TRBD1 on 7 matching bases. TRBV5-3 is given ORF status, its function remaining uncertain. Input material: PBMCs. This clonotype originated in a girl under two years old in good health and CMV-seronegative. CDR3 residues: CAKAQGRTYEQYF. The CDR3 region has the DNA TGTGCCAAGGCACAGGGGAGGACCTACGAGCAGTACTTC.